Below, one T cell receptor (beta chain) is given with its context. Its antigen is not known. This entry belongs to a study of cytomegalovirus exposure and HLA in healthy donors. The study's findings and limits: The authors enumerated under 200 TCR beta chains as linked to cytomegalovirus. The authors confirmed in vitro that three CMV-associated chains were specific for CMV antigens. The tendency of first-cohort TCR clusters to co-occur in the 120 validation repertoires was identified by a subsequent analysis.

Only in-frame clones appear in the TCRdb table, and some are missing; sequencing was by immunoSEQ multiplex PCR. The sample consists of 200,000 to 300,000 clones, about 90% of them appearing once. CDR3 length: 16 amino acids. V shed 2 bases, J shed 2 bases, and the junction held 6 bases outside the gene matches. Germline V gene lookup returns CDR1 SGHRS and CDR2 YFSETQ. The receptor was derived from a woman younger than 45 in good health and CMV-seropositive. This chain uses TRBV5-1 with TRBJ2-1, with 8 positions matching TRBD2. The sample was PBMCs. CDR3 residues: CASSFTSGTTYNEQFF. The DNA of the CDR3 is TGCGCCAGCAGCTTTACTAGCGGAACAACCTACAATGAGCAGTTCTTC.